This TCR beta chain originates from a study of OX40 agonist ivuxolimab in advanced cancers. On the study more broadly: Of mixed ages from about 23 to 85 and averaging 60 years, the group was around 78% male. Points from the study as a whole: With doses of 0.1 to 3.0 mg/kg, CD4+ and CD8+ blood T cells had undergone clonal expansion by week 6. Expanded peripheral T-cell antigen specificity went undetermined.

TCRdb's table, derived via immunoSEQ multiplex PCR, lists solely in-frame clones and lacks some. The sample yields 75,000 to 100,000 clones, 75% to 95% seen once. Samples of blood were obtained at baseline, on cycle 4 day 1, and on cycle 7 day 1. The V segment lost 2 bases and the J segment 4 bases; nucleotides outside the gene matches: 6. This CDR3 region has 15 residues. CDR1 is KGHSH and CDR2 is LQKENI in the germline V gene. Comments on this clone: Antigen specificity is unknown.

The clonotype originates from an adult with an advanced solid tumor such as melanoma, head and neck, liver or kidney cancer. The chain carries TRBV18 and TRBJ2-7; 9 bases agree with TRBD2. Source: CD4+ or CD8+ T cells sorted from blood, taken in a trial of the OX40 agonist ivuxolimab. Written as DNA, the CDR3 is TGTGCCAGCTCACCAATGCTAGCGGGACCATACGAGCAGTACTTC. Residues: CASSPMLAGPYEQYF.